These 21 T cell receptor beta chains were sequenced from one sample in a study of blood T cell repertoires in COVID-19. Assay used: immunoSEQ multiplex PCR; TCRdb lists only in-frame clones, some missing. The repertoire holds about 200,000 clones, with about nine tenths as singletons. The sample taken for sequencing was peripheral blood. The origin of the receptors is a man aged 40-55 years with acute or convalescent COVID-19.

This clone was seen a single time. V and J are TRBV3-1 (or the pseudogene TRBV3-2) and TRBJ2-3; 7 bases map to TRBD2. The germline CDR1 and CDR2 sequences are LGHDT and YNNKEL (reference sequence). The ends lost 4 bases at V and 5 bases at J; junction bases unmatched: 6. This CDR3 is built from 14 residues. The DNA of the CDR3 is TGTGCCAGCAGCCGGACTAGTGAAGGAGATACGCAGTATTTT. Translation gives CASSRTSEGDTQYF.

V usage is TRBV25-1 and J usage is TRBJ1-3; the match to TRBD1 covers 8 bases. Germline CDR1 and CDR2: MGHDK and SYGVNS. CDR3 length: 13 residues. Unmatched junction bases numbered 5, after V lost 6 bases and J lost 7 bases. CDR3 region: CASRTGTGNTIYF. The CDR3 DNA reads TGTGCCAGCAGAACCGGGACAGGCAACACCATATATTTT.

V gene TRBV7-8 combines with J gene TRBJ1-1, with 12 bases fitting TRBD1. CDR1 is SGHVS, CDR2 FQNEAQ, per germline. CDR3 length equals 18 residues. V trimming: 1 base; J trimming: 5 bases; junction bases outside the gene matches: 11. CDR3 protein: CASSLGAGTGGGGTEAFF. DNA of the CDR3: TGTGCCAGCAGCTTAGGGGCGGGGACAGGGGGCGGAGGAACTGAAGCTTTCTTT.

This sequence joins TRBV13 and TRBJ2-1, with a weak D call TRBD2 (7 bases). Germline values: CDR1 PRHDT, CDR2 FYEKMQ (reference sequence). Trimming pared 4 bases from V and 4 bases from J, leaving 14 bases between. The CDR3 runs 15 residues. Written as DNA, the CDR3 is TGTGCCAGCAGCTCCCGAAGGGGGGGGTACAATGAGCAGTTCTTC. This translates into CASSSRRGGYNEQFF.

The chain couples TRBV5-6 to TRBJ1-2, with D possibly being TRBD1 (6 bases). With 4 bases removed from V and 8 bases from J, the gap between germline ends came to 21 bases. The CDR3 consists of 15 residues. Germline-derived CDR1 and CDR2 are SGHDT and YYEEEE. Here the CDR3 reads CASSPTPGLRGGYTF. CDR3 DNA: TGTGCCAGCAGCCCAACCCCGGGCCTCAGGGGAGGCTACACCTTC.

The CDR3 here is CASSTPLGGNTEAFF. CDR3 DNA sequence: TGTGCCAGCAGTACCCCCTTGGGAGGGAACACTGAAGCTTTCTTT. The rearrangement joins TRBV6-2 or TRBV6-3 to TRBJ1-1, with unresolved D. This CDR3 is 15 amino acids long. The germline V gene has CDR1 MNHEY and CDR2 SVGEGT. The V and J ends lost 5 bases and 1 base respectively, with 14 bases between them.

The chain couples TRBV5-8 to TRBJ1-5; 11 bases are shared with TRBD1. Germline V gene lookup returns CDR1 SGHTS and CDR2 YDEGEE. J lost 7 bases, V lost 4 bases, and 7 bases had no gene match. The CDR3 spans 15 residues. CDR3 sequence: CASSLSGTGGQPQHF. The CDR3 DNA follows: TGTGCCAGCAGCCTTTCCGGGACAGGGGGACAGCCCCAGCATTTT.

V and J are TRBV30 and TRBJ1-5; possible D gene TRBD1, 5 bases. Per germline, CDR1 GTSNPN and CDR2 SVGIG (reference sequence). This CDR3 spans 11 amino acids. The CDR3 DNA sequence: TGTGCGGAGGGGATCGGGCAGCCCCAGCATTTT. Protein product: CAEGIGQPQHF.

V usage is TRBV28 and J usage is TRBJ1-5; 7 positions agree with TRBD1. Germline V lookup: CDR1 MDHEN, CDR2 SYDVKM. V trimming: 2 bases; J trimming: 3 bases; junction bases outside the gene matches: 7. The CDR3 loop spans 16 amino acids. The CDR3 DNA sequence: TGTGCCAGCAGTTTACTCGGGACAGAGCTCAATCAGCCCCAGCATTTT. Amino acids: CASSLLGTELNQPQHF.

V gene TRBV25-1 combines with J gene TRBJ1-2, with 8 nucleotides matching TRBD1. V gave up 6 bases and J gave up 4 bases; unmatched junction bases: 10. The CDR3 extends over 15 amino acids. Germline-derived CDR1 and CDR2 are MGHDK and SYGVNS. The CDR3 region has the DNA TGTGCCAGCAGAGATAACAGGGGGTTGAGCTATGGCTACACCTTC. Its protein product is CASRDNRGLSYGYTF.

The chain uses TRBV2 and TRBJ1-1; TRBD1 matches at 12 bases. Germline CDR1 and CDR2: SNHLY and FYNNEI. The junction had 4 bases not matched to a gene; V was cut back by 6 bases and J by 5 bases. The length of the CDR3 is 14 residues. As DNA, the CDR3 is TGTGCCAGCAGCGGGACAGGGGGCAGAACTGAAGCTTTCTTT. Amino acids: CASSGTGGRTEAFF. The full variable domain, completed using reference TRBV2 and TRBJ1-1, is EPEVTQTPSHQVTQMGQEVILRCVPISNHLYFYWYRQILGQKVEFLVSFYNNEISEKSEIFDDQFSVERPDGSNFTLKIRSTKLEDSAMYFCASSGTGGRTEAFFGQGTRLTVV.

The chain couples TRBV18 to TRBJ2-5; 8 bases are shared with TRBD2. The trim removed 0 bases at V and 3 bases at J, leaving 9 bases unmatched. Per germline, CDR1 KGHSH and CDR2 LQKENI. The CDR3 extends over 17 amino acids. In nucleotides, the CDR3 is TGTGCCAGCTCACCACCGGAGCGGGGGAGAAGGGAAGAGACCCAGTACTTC. Encoded protein: CASSPPERGRREETQYF. Complete variable domain (other parts from reference TRBV18 and TRBJ2-5): NAGVMQNPRHLVRRRGQEARLRCSPMKGHSHVYWYRQLPEEGLKFMVYLQKENIIDESGMPKERFSAEFPKEGPSILRIQQVVRGDSAAYFCASSPPERGRREETQYFGPGTRLLVL.

The genes are TRBV5-5 and TRBJ2-3; 7 bases match TRBD1. The germline V gene encodes CDR1 SGHKS and CDR2 YYEKEE (reference sequence). The CDR3 totals 17 residues. The junction had 11 bases not matched to a gene; V was cut back by 2 bases and J by 2 bases. CDR3 protein: CASSLLTPDRITDTQYF. The CDR3 DNA reads as TGTGCCAGCAGCTTACTTACCCCGGACAGGATCACAGATACGCAGTATTTT.

This clone was seen more than once but under ten times. This chain links TRBV29-1 with TRBJ1-1; TRBD1 is a possible D gene (6 bases). The CDR3 is 15 amino acids. Germline-derived CDR1 and CDR2 are SQVTM and ANQGSEA. V lost 5 bases, J lost 1 base, and 17 bases lay in between. The CDR3 reads CSVLVRGDGNTEAFF. DNA for the CDR3: TGCAGCGTTTTGGTCAGGGGCGACGGGAACACTGAAGCTTTCTTT.

This rearrangement joins TRBV28 to TRBJ1-1, with 7 bases lining up with TRBD1. The CDR3 runs to 14 residues. Germline-derived CDR1 and CDR2 are MDHEN and SYDVKM. J gave up 10 bases and V 2 bases, and 10 bases lay outside the gene matches. The chain's CDR3 is CASSLRPGTAIAFF. CDR3 bases: TGTGCCAGCAGTTTACGTCCCGGGACAGCTATAGCTTTCTTT.

The DNA for the CDR3 is TGTGCCAGCTCGCCAACTAGCGGGGGGGCCTACGAGCAGTACTTC. Translation gives CASSPTSGGAYEQYF. The chain joins TRBV18 to TRBJ2-7; 13 bases match TRBD2. CDR1 and CDR2 from the germline V gene are KGHSH and LQKENI. Germline trimming cut 6 bases from V and 2 bases from J; bases unmatched to any gene: 4. This CDR3 region has 15 residues. The full variable domain, its missing parts supplied by reference TRBV18 and TRBJ2-7, is NAGVMQNPRHLVRRRGQEARLRCSPMKGHSHVYWYRQLPEEGLKFMVYLQKENIIDESGMPKERFSAEFPKEGPSILRIQQVVRGDSAAYFCASSPTSGGAYEQYFGPGTRLTVT.

V gene TRBV7-7 combines with J gene TRBJ2-1; tentative D call: TRBD2 (6 bases). This CDR3 region has 15 residues. Germline V gives CDR1 SSHAT, CDR2 FNYEAQ (reference sequence). Trimming removed 2 bases at V and 4 bases at J, with 12 bases between. Written as DNA, the CDR3 is TGTGCCAGCAGCTTATCTGACGGGGGTTACAATGAGCAGTTCTTC. Encoded protein: CASSLSDGGYNEQFF.

The chain has TRBV7-2 and TRBJ1-1; the match to TRBD1 covers 7 bases. The CDR3 loop spans 15 amino acids. Trimming cost V 5 bases and J 4 bases; bases outside gene matches: 10. The germline gives CDR1 SGHTA, CDR2 FQGNSA. CDR3 DNA: TGTGCCAGCAGCCCCGTTAGGGGGCCCGGCACTGAAGCTTTCTTT. Its translation: CASSPVRGPGTEAFF.

The J gene is TRBJ1-6, the V gene TRBV27; no firm D call. The CDR3 has 13 residues. Germline-derived CDR1 and CDR2 are MNHEY and SMNVEV (reference sequence). V was pared by 2 bases and J by 10 bases, with 9 bases between. The CDR3 DNA sequence: TGTGCCAGCAGTTTAAAAGAGTACTCACCCCTCCACTTT. Residues: CASSLKEYSPLHF.

This clone appeared a single time. The chain combines TRBV7-8 with TRBJ1-5; D gene ambiguous. Germline V gene sequence: CDR1 SGHVS, CDR2 FQNEAQ. CDR3 size: 15 residues. Trimming shortened V by 2 bases and J by 4 bases, and 12 bases separated the two germline ends. CDR3: CASSLSLSINQPQHF. Here the CDR3 DNA reads TGTGCCAGCAGCTTATCACTGTCAATTAATCAGCCCCAGCATTTT. The full variable domain, completed using reference TRBV7-8 and TRBJ1-5, is GAGVSQSPRYKVAKRGQDVALRCDPISGHVSLFWYQQALGQGPEFLTYFQNEAQLDKSGLPSDRFFAERPEGSVSTLKIQRTQQEDSAVYLCASSLSLSINQPQHFGDGTRLSIL.

The genes are TRBV5-1 and TRBJ2-5, with a weak D call TRBD2 (7 bases). The germline gives CDR1 SGHRS, CDR2 YFSETQ. The ends were cut back, 4 bases at V and 4 bases at J, with 20 bases in the middle. This CDR3 has 16 residues. The CDR3 coding sequence is TGCGCCAGCAGCCCCGCGGGGGCCCCGGAGATAGAGACCCAGTACTTC. Amino acid sequence: CASSPAGAPEIETQYF.